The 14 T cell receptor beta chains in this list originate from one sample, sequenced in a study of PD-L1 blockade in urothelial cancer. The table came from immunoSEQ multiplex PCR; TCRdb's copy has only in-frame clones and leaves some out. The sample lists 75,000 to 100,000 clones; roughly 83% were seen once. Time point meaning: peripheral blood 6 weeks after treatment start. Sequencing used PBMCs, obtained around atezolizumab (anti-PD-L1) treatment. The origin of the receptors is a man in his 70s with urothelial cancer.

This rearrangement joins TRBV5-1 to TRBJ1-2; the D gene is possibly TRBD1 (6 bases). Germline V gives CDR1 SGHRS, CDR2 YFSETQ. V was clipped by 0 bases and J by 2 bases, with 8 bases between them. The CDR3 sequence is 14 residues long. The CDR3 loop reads CASSLGQANYGYTF. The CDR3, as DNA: TGCGCCAGCAGCTTGGGACAGGCCAACTATGGCTACACCTTC. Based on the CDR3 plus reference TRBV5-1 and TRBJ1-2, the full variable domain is KAGVTQTPRYLIKTRGQQVTLSCSPISGHRSVSWYQQTPGQGLQFLFEYFSETQRNKGNFPGRFSGRQFSNSRSEMNVSTLELGDSALYLCASSLGQANYGYTFGSGTRLTVV.

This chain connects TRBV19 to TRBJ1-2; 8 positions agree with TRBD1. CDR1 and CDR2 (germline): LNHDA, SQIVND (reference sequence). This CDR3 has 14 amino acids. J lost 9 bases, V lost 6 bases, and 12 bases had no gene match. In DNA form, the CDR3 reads TGTGCCAGTAGCCCGGACAGGGCTTTCGGTAGCTACACCTTC. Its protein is CASSPDRAFGSYTF.

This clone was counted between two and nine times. The CDR3 region has the DNA TGTGCCACCAAACCGGTATCGGGGGGCTACACCTTC. Its protein is CATKPVSGGYTF. V gene TRBV19 combines with J gene TRBJ1-2; no clear D. V lost 10 bases and J 8 bases, leaving 17 bases between the germline ends. The CDR3 contains 12 residues. CDR1 is LNHDA, CDR2 SQIVND, per germline (reference sequence).

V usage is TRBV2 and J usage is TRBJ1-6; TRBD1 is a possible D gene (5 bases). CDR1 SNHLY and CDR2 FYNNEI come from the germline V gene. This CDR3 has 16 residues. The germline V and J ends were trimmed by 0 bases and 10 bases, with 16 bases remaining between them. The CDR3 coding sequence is TGTGCCAGCAGTGAAGCGCTTAGGGGATTGGAGTCACCCCTCCACTTT. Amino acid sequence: CASSEALRGLESPLHF.

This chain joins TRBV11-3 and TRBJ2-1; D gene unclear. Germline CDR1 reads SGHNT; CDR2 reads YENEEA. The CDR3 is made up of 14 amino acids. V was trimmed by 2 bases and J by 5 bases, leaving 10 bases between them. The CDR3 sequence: CASSLIVGDNEQFF. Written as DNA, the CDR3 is TGTGCCAGCAGCTTAATAGTAGGAGACAATGAGCAGTTCTTC. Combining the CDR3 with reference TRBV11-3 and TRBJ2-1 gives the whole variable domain EAGVVQSPRYKIIEKKQPVAFWCNPISGHNTLYWYLQNLGQGPELLIRYENEEAVDDSQLPKDRFSAERLKGVDSTLKIQPAELGDSAVYLCASSLIVGDNEQFFGPGTRLTVL.

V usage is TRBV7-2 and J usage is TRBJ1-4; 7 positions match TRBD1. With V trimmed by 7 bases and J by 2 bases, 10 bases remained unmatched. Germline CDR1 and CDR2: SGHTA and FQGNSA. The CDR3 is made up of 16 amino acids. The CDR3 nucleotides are TGTGCCAGCAATTCCGGGACAGATAAGACTAATGAAAAACTGTTTTTT. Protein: CASNSGTDKTNEKLFF.

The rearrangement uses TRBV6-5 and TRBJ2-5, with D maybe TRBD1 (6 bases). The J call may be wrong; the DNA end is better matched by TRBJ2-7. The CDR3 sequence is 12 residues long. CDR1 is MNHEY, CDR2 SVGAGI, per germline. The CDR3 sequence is CASSYARGEQYF. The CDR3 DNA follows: TGTGCCAGCAGTTATGCCAGGGGCGAGCAGTACTTC.

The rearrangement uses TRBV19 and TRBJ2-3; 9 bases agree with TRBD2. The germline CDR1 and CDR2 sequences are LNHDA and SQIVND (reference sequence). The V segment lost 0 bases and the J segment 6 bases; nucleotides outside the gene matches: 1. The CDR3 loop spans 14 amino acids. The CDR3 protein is CASSIDLAGDTQYF. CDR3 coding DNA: TGTGCCAGTAGTATAGATCTAGCGGGGGATACGCAGTATTTT.

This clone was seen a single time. CDR3 region: CASSLENTRGVADTQYF. The CDR3 DNA reads TGCGCCAGCAGCTTGGAGAACACCAGGGGGGTCGCAGATACGCAGTATTTT. The chain couples TRBV5-1 to TRBJ2-3; D possibly corresponds to TRBD1 (7 bases). Germline V gene data show CDR1 as SGHRS and CDR2 as YFSETQ. The CDR3 spans 17 residues. V was trimmed by 0 bases and J by 4 bases, leaving 18 bases between them. Based on the CDR3 plus reference TRBV5-1 and TRBJ2-3, the full variable domain is KAGVTQTPRYLIKTRGQQVTLSCSPISGHRSVSWYQQTPGQGLQFLFEYFSETQRNKGNFPGRFSGRQFSNSRSEMNVSTLELGDSALYLCASSLENTRGVADTQYFGPGTRLTVL.

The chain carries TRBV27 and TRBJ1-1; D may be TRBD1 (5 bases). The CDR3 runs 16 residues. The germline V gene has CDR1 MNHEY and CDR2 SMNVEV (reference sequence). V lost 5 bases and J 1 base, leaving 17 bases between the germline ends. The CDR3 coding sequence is TGTGCCAGCAGTCTCCGGCCGCGGGGGGAGAACACTGAAGCTTTCTTT. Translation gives CASSLRPRGENTEAFF.

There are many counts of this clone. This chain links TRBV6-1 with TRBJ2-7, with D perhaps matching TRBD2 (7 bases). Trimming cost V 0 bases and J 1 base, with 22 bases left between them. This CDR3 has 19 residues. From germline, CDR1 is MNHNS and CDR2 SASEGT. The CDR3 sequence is CASSEAFSRQVGRSYEQYF. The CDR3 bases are TGTGCCAGCAGTGAAGCCTTTTCGAGACAGGTCGGGAGGTCCTACGAGCAGTACTTC.

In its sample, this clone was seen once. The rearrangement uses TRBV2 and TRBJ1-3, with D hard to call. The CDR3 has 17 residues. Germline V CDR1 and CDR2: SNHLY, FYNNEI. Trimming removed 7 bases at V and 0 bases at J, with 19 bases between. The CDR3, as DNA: TGTGCCAGCACTCCCGGTTTAGAGCCCTACTCTGGAAACACCATATATTTT. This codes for CASTPGLEPYSGNTIYF.

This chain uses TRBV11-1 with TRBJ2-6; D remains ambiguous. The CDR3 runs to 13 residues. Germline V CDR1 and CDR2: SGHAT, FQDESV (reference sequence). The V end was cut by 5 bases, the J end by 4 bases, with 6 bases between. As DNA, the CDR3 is TGTGCCAGCAGCCCCGGGGGGGCCAACGTCCTGACTTTC. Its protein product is CASSPGGANVLTF.

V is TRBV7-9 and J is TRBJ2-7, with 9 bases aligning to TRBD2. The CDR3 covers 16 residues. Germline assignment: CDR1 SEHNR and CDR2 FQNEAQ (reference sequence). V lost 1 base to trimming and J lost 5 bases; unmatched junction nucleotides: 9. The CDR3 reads CASSLGASGNWDEQYF. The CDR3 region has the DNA TGTGCCAGCAGCTTAGGGGCTAGCGGGAATTGGGACGAGCAGTACTTC.